These 12 T cell receptor beta chains were sequenced from one sample in a study of cytotoxic CD8 clonotypes in ibrutinib-treated CLL. The table came from immunoSEQ multiplex PCR; TCRdb's copy has only in-frame clones and leaves some out. The sample includes roughly 250,000 clones, 70% seen only once; the top ten take over 15%. Sequenced material: PBMCs, taken after 24 months of ibrutinib treatment. Source of these receptors: a human donor with chronic lymphocytic leukemia.

The rearrangement links TRBV27 to TRBJ2-7; D may match TRBD1 or TRBD2 (7 bases each). V was cut by 3 bases and J by 1 base, with 13 bases left in between. Germline CDR1 reads MNHEY; CDR2 reads SMNVEV (reference sequence). The CDR3 has 15 amino acids. Here the CDR3 reads CASSFGQGGSYEQYF. The CDR3 region has the DNA TGTGCCAGCAGTTTCGGGCAGGGGGGGTCCTACGAGCAGTACTTC.

The chain recombines TRBV19 with TRBJ2-1; 8 bases agree with TRBD2. Germline V lookup: CDR1 LNHDA, CDR2 SQIVND (reference sequence). The CDR3 totals 16 residues. The trim removed 4 bases at V and 5 bases at J, leaving 10 bases unmatched. The CDR3 spells CASSTRGSGVNNEQFF. The CDR3 bases are TGTGCCAGTAGTACCCGAGGTAGCGGGGTAAACAATGAGCAGTTCTTC.

The rearrangement links TRBV7-8 to TRBJ1-4; D is possibly TRBD1 (6 bases). The CDR3 has 15 amino acids. The V gene lost 3 bases and the J gene lost 0 bases, with 8 bases spanning the gap. Germline CDR1 SGHVS, CDR2 FQNEAQ. CDR3 sequence: CASSLRTATNEKLFF. Written as DNA, the CDR3 is TGTGCCAGCAGCTTGCGGACAGCAACTAATGAAAAACTGTTTTTT.

This chain uses TRBV2 with TRBJ1-1, with TRBD1 as a possible D gene (6 bases). The V gene's germline CDR1 is SNHLY and CDR2 FYNNEI. CDR3 length equals 14 residues. Between the trimmed V and J ends, which lost 3 bases and 0 bases, there was a span of 8 bases. The CDR3 is CASSDRGLNTEAFF. The CDR3 nucleotides read TGTGCCAGCAGTGACAGGGGCTTGAACACTGAAGCTTTCTTT.

This CDR3 reads CASSYLMANYGYTF. As DNA, the CDR3 is TGTGCCAGCAGTTACTTAATGGCTAACTATGGCTACACCTTC. J is TRBJ1-2 and V is TRBV6-6; D unresolved. V was cut by 1 base and J by 0 bases, with 6 bases left in between. This CDR3 is built from 14 residues. Germline assignment: CDR1 MNHNY and CDR2 SVGAGI (reference sequence).

V is TRBV7-3 and J is TRBJ2-1; 7 bases match TRBD2. Germline loops: CDR1 SGHTA, CDR2 FQGTGA. Trimming removed 1 base from V and 9 bases from J; junction bases left unmatched: 3. This CDR3 has 13 amino acids. The CDR3 spells CASSLSTSAEQFF. The DNA for the CDR3 is TGTGCCAGCAGCTTAAGCACTAGCGCTGAGCAGTTCTTC.

The chain couples TRBV27 to TRBJ2-3, with no clear D. The CDR3 has 13 amino acids. Germline CDR1 is MNHEY and CDR2 is SMNVEV (reference sequence). The V gene lost 8 bases and the J gene lost 2 bases, with 11 bases spanning the gap. The CDR3 DNA follows: TGTGCCAGCCACGGCTGGGTCACAGATACGCAGTATTTT. Amino acid sequence: CASHGWVTDTQYF.

This chain uses TRBV19 with TRBJ2-1; 7 bases agree with TRBD1. This CDR3 is 14 amino acids long. V lost 8 bases to trimming and J lost 4 bases; unmatched junction nucleotides: 8. Germline assignment: CDR1 LNHDA and CDR2 SQIVND (reference sequence). CDR3 DNA sequence: TGTGCCAGTGGTAGGGACAGCCTTTACAATGAGCAGTTCTTC. Translation gives CASGRDSLYNEQFF.

The chain joins TRBV27 to TRBJ2-5; TRBD2 might be the D (6 bases). The CDR3 is 15 residues long. From germline, CDR1 is MNHEY and CDR2 SMNVEV (reference sequence). Trimming took off 2 bases at V and 4 bases at J, with 14 bases between the two ends. This CDR3 is CASSLGLMEGETQYF. The CDR3 nucleotides are TGTGCCAGCAGTTTAGGGTTGATGGAGGGAGAGACCCAGTACTTC.

The CDR3: CASSGQRGTSPYEQFF. For the CDR3, the DNA is TGCGCCAGCAGTGGACAGCGAGGCACTAGCCCCTATGAGCAGTTCTTC. This chain connects TRBV10-1 to TRBJ2-1, with TRBD2 as a possible D gene (6 bases). V lost 4 bases to trimming and J lost 8 bases, with 21 bases between them. This CDR3 has 16 amino acids. From germline, CDR1 is WNHNN and CDR2 SYGVQD (reference sequence).

The rearrangement links TRBV4-1 to TRBJ2-1; D is unclear. Between the trimmed V and J ends, which lost 1 base and 9 bases, there was a span of 7 bases. The germline gives CDR1 MGHRA, CDR2 YSYEKL. CDR3 length equals 12 residues. The CDR3 DNA reads as TGCGCCAGCAGCCAAGGGATGGGTGAGCAGTTCTTC. Translation: CASSQGMGEQFF.

In nucleotides, the CDR3 is TGCAGCTTCCGGGAAGAGCAGTTCTTC. Its protein is CSFREEQFF. The rearrangement uses TRBV29-1 and TRBJ2-1, with D tentatively TRBD2 (5 bases). Germline CDR1 reads SQVTM; CDR2 reads ANQGSEA. The ends were cut back, 8 bases at V and 10 bases at J, with 9 bases in the middle. The CDR3 spans 9 residues.